A selection of T cell receptor beta chains follows, all from one sample in a study of blood T cell repertoires in COVID-19. Produced via immunoSEQ multiplex PCR; TCRdb's table is partial and in-frame only. Of about 69,000 clones in the sample, approximately 75% were seen once. Sequences were obtained from peripheral blood. The receptors originated from a human donor in a cohort sampled during active COVID-19. Each CDR3 is given with its conserved first and last residue. The D gene is left open where the match is weak. Expanded clones are given a class, and other clones once, few, many or no size at all.

v_gene	abundance	d_gene	j_gene	CDR3nt	CDR3aa
TRBV28	NA	NA	TRBJ1-1	TGTGCCAGCAGTTGGCGGGGCAGTTACACTGAAGCTTTCTTT	CASSWRGSYTEAFF
TRBV5-1	NA	TRBD2	TRBJ2-1	TGCGCCAGCAGTCCTGCGGGACTAGCGGGGGGGCAGACCTACAATGAGCAGTTCTTC	CASSPAGLAGGQTYNEQFF
TRBV5-4	once	TRBD2	TRBJ2-1	TGTGCCAGCAGCCGACCGGGACTAGCGGGAGGGCCAAACGTCGATGAGCAGTTCTTC	CASSRPGLAGGPNVDEQFF
TRBV5-1	NA	NA	TRBJ1-6	TGCGCCAGCAGCTCGGTTAGCTCCTATAATTCACCCCTCCACTTT	CASSSVSSYNSPLHF
TRBV25-1	NA	TRBD2	TRBJ2-3	TGTGCCAGCAGTCTTAGCGGGGGCCGAGATACGCAGTATTTT	CASSLSGGRDTQYF
TRBV19	NA	TRBD2	TRBJ2-2	TGTGCCAGTGAAGGCGGGAGGGCCAGGAACACCGGGGAGCTGTTTTTT	CASEGGRARNTGELFF
TRBV4-2	NA	TRBD1	TRBJ1-2	TGTGCCAGCACATCAGGGGGATGGGGGGCTTCCACTGTCGATGGCTACACCTTC	CASTSGGWGASTVDGYTF
TRBV7-2	NA	NA	TRBJ1-4	TGTGCCAGCAGCCTAGACAGTGGGGAAAAACTGTTTTTT	CASSLDSGEKLFF
TRBV6-5	NA	TRBD2	TRBJ2-3	TGTGCCAGCACTAGCGGGACGAACACAGATACGCAGTATTTT	CASTSGTNTDTQYF
TRBV5-8	many	NA	TRBJ1-2	TGTGCCAGCAGCACAGGTTTCTATGGCTACACCTTC	CASSTGFYGYTF
TRBV28	NA	TRBD1	TRBJ1-6	TGTGCCAGCAGTCTCTCGACAGGGGGTATAGGATCACCCCTCCACTTT	CASSLSTGGIGSPLHF
TRBV3-1/TRBV3-2	NA	NA	TRBJ2-2	TGTGCCAGCAGCCGATCGGCGGGTTCGAACACCGGGGAGCTGTTTTTT	CASSRSAGSNTGELFF
TRBV2	NA	TRBD2	TRBJ2-1	TGTGCCAGCAGTGTGGGGGGGACTAGTGAGATCTATGAGCAGTTCTTC	CASSVGGTSEIYEQFF
TRBV6-5	NA	NA	TRBJ2-3	TGTGCCAGCAGTTACCCGGGGGGCACAGATACGCAGTATTTT	CASSYPGGTDTQYF
TRBV5-5	NA	TRBD1	TRBJ2-1	TGTGCCAGCAGGCAGACAGGGACCTACAATGAGCAGTTCTTC	CASRQTGTYNEQFF
TRBV5-8	NA	NA	TRBJ1-5	TGTGCCAGCAGCTTACGGGTGGGCAATCAGCCCCAGCATTTT	CASSLRVGNQPQHF
TRBV7-2	few	TRBD2	TRBJ2-7	TGTGCCAGCAGCCCCCGGGGAGGGGAAACCTACGAGCAGTACTTC	CASSPRGGETYEQYF
TRBV11-2	NA	NA	TRBJ1-3	TGTGCCAGCAGCATGACCGGAGACTCTGGAAACACCATATATTTT	CASSMTGDSGNTIYF
TRBV27	NA	TRBD1	TRBJ2-5	TGTGCCAGCAGTCCAGGACAGGTCCAAGAGACCCAGTACTTC	CASSPGQVQETQYF
TRBV6-6	NA	NA	TRBJ1-5	TGTGCCAGCAGACCAGGGGTTGGCAATCAGCCCCAGCATTTT	CASRPGVGNQPQHF
TRBV7-6	NA	NA	TRBJ1-5	TGTGCCAGCAGCTTAGCTGAATGGGGGGGCGGCAATCAGCCCCAGCATTTT	CASSLAEWGGGNQPQHF
TRBV6-5	NA	NA	TRBJ1-1	TGTGCCAGCAACATCGCCGAAGCTTTCTTT	CASNIAEAFF
TRBV18	NA	TRBD1	TRBJ1-1	TGTGCCAGCTCACCTGGACAGGGGGCGGGCACTGAAGCTTTCTTT	CASSPGQGAGTEAFF